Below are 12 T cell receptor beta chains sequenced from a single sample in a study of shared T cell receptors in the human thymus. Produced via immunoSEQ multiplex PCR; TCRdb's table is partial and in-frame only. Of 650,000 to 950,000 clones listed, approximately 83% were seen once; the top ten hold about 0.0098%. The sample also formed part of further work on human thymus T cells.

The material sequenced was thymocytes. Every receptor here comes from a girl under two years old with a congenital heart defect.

CDR3 residues: CSVPEDRGCGYTF. The CDR3 DNA follows: TGCAGCGTTCCCGAGGACAGAGGATGTGGCTACACCTTC. The V call is TRBV29-1, the J call TRBJ1-2; D might be TRBD1 (6 bases). Germline loops: CDR1 SQVTM, CDR2 ANQGSEA. Trimming took off 5 bases at V and 7 bases at J, with 17 bases between the two ends. The CDR3 has 13 residues. The entire variable domain, with the rest obtained from reference TRBV29-1 and TRBJ1-2, is as follows: SAVISQKPSRDICQRGTSLTIQCQVDSQVTMMFWYRQQPGQSLTLIATANQGSEATYESGFVIDKFPISRPNLTFSTLTVSNMSPEDSSIYLCSVPEDRGCGYTFGSGTRLTVV.

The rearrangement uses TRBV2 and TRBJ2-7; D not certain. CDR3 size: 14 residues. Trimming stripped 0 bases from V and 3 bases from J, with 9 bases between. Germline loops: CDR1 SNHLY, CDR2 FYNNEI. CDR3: CASSEAHSSYEQYF. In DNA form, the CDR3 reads TGTGCCAGCAGTGAAGCGCATTCGAGCTACGAGCAGTACTTC.

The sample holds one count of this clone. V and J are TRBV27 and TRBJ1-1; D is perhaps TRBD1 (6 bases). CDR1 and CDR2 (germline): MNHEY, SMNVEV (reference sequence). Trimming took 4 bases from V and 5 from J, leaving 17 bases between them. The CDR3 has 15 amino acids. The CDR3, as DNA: TGTGCCAGCAGTTCCGAACAGGGTAGTTGGACTGAAGCTTTCTTT. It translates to CASSSEQGSWTEAFF.

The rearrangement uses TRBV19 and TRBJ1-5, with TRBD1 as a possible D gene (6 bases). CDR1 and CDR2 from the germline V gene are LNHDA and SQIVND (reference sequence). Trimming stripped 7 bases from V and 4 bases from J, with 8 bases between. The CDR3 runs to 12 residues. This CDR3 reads CASTQGNQPQHF. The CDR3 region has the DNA TGTGCCAGTACGCAGGGGAATCAGCCCCAGCATTTT.

The CDR3 protein is CASRVTGGSNQPQHF. The CDR3 region has the DNA TGTGCCAGCAGGGTAACAGGGGGAAGCAATCAGCCCCAGCATTTT. The chain has TRBV6-1 and TRBJ1-5; 8 bases agree with TRBD1. Per germline, CDR1 MNHNS and CDR2 SASEGT. The CDR3 is 15 residues long. Trimming took 6 bases from V and 1 from J; bases not matched to a gene: 5.

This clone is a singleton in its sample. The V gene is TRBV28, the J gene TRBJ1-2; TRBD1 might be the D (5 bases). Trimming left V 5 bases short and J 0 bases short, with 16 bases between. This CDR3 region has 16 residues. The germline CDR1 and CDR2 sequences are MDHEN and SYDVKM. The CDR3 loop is CASSGLLGGANYGYTF. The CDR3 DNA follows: TGTGCCAGCAGTGGCCTACTCGGGGGAGCTAACTATGGCTACACCTTC.

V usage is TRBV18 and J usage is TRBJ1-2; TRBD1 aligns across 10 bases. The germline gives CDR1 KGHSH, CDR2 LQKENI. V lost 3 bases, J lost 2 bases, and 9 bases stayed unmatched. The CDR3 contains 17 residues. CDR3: CASSPQVTGGGNYGYTF. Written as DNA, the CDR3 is TGTGCCAGCTCACCCCAAGTGACAGGGGGCGGGAACTATGGCTACACCTTC.

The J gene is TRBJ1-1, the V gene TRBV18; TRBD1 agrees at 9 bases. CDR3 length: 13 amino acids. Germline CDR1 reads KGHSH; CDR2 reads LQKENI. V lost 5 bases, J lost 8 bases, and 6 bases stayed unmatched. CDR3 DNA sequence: TGTGCCAGCTCAGGACAGGGGAACGGGGAAGCTTTCTTT. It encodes CASSGQGNGEAFF.

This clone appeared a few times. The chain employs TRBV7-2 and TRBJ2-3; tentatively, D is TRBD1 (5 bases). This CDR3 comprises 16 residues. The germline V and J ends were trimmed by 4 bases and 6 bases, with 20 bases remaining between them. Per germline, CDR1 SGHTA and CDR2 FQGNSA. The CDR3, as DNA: TGTGCCAGCAGCTCCCCCCATAGGGGCAGGGTGGATACGCAGTATTTT. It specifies CASSSPHRGRVDTQYF.

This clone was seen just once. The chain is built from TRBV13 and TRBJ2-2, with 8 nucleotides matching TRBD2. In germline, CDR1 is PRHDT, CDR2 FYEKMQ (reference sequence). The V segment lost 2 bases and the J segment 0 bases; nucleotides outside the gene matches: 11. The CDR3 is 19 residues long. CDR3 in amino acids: CASSLLGGSGGTNTGELFF. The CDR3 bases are TGTGCCAGCAGCTTATTGGGAGGGAGCGGGGGAACGAACACCGGGGAGCTGTTTTTT.

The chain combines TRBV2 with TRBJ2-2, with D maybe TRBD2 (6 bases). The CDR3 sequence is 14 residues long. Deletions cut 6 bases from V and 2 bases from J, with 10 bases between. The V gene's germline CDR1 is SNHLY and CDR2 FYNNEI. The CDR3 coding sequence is TGTGCCAGCAGGGGGACTGTAAACACCGGGGAGCTGTTTTTT. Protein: CASRGTVNTGELFF.

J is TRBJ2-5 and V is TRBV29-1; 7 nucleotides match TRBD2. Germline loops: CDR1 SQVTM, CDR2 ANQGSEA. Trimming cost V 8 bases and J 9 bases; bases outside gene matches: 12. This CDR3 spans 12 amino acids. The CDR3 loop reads CSTWTDGRSQYF. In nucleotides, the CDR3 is TGCAGCACGTGGACTGACGGGAGGTCCCAGTACTTC.